Below, 9 T cell receptor beta chains from the same sample are listed, as sequenced in a study of cytomegalovirus exposure and HLA in healthy donors. The PCR made use of 60 Vbeta and 13 Jbeta primers. Some clones are missing from TCRdb's copy, which holds only in-frame ones; the method was immunoSEQ multiplex PCR. The sample consists of approximately 100,000 clones, 50% to 80% of them appearing once. The sample was PBMCs. All receptors come from a man younger than 45 in good health and CMV-seronegative.

The chain links TRBV7-3 to TRBJ2-5; 8 nucleotides match TRBD1. CDR1 and CDR2 (germline): SGHTA, FQGTGA. The CDR3 has 14 residues. The V gene end was trimmed by 3 bases and the J gene end by 4 bases; junction bases not matched to a gene: 4. DNA of the CDR3: TGTGCCAGCAGCTTGTCAGGGGGCGCAGAGACCCAGTACTTC. This encodes CASSLSGGAETQYF.

The V gene is TRBV7-2, the J gene TRBJ2-7; tentatively, D is TRBD2 (7 bases). The V gene lost 5 bases and the J gene lost 4 bases, with 12 bases spanning the gap. This CDR3 has 13 residues. Germline CDR1 and CDR2: SGHTA and FQGNSA. The CDR3 loop reads CASSKQGGYEQYF. The CDR3 DNA is TGTGCCAGCAGCAAACAGGGAGGGTACGAGCAGTACTTC. The entire variable domain, with the rest obtained from reference TRBV7-2 and TRBJ2-7, is as follows: GAGVSQSPSNKVTEKGKDVELRCDPISGHTALYWYRQSLGQGLEFLIYFQGNSAPDKSGLPSDRFSAERTGGSVSTLTIQRTQQEDSAVYLCASSKQGGYEQYFGPGTRLTVT.

The genes are TRBV7-9 and TRBJ2-5; TRBD1 matches 8 bases. V was pared by 4 bases and J by 4 bases, with 11 bases of the junction left unmatched. The CDR3 contains 16 residues. The germline V gene encodes CDR1 SEHNR and CDR2 FQNEAQ (reference sequence). The CDR3, as DNA: TGTGCCAGCAGCTCAAAAAAGGGGGACAGGTTAGAGACCCAGTACTTC. This sequence encodes CASSSKKGDRLETQYF.

The chain recombines TRBV28 with TRBJ1-2, with 8 positions matching TRBD1. The CDR3 consists of 13 residues. Germline V gene data show CDR1 as MDHEN and CDR2 as SYDVKM. With 6 bases clipped from V and 6 bases from J, the junction kept 6 bases outside the gene matches. The CDR3 here is CASRHRGLDGYTF. CDR3 nucleotides: TGTGCCAGCAGACACAGGGGGTTAGATGGCTACACCTTC.

V and J are TRBV5-1 and TRBJ2-5; the match to TRBD1 covers 8 bases. Trimming at V came to 0 bases and at J to 5 bases, leaving 9 bases not matched to a gene. The CDR3 runs 16 residues. CDR1 and CDR2 from the germline V gene are SGHRS and YFSETQ. CDR3 amino acids: CASSLEATGAGETQYF. The CDR3 DNA sequence: TGCGCCAGCAGCTTGGAAGCGACAGGGGCAGGGGAGACCCAGTACTTC.

CDR3 in amino acids: CASSLIGQAGAFF. CDR3 nucleotides: TGTGCCAGCAGCTTAATAGGACAGGCGGGAGCTTTCTTT. The chain employs TRBV7-9 and TRBJ1-1, with TRBD1 matching 7 bases. J lost 10 bases, V lost 2 bases, and 7 bases had no gene match. The CDR3 spans 13 residues. CDR1 and CDR2 (germline): SEHNR, FQNEAQ (reference sequence).

This clone was seen more than once but under ten times. This chain joins TRBV2 and TRBJ1-1, with 7 bases that match TRBD1. With 2 bases clipped from V and 1 base from J, the junction kept 4 bases outside the gene matches. The CDR3 is made up of 15 amino acids. CDR1 and CDR2 (germline): SNHLY, FYNNEI. DNA for the CDR3: TGTGCCAGCAGTGAATTGGCAGGGGGGAACACTGAAGCTTTCTTT. Amino acids: CASSELAGGNTEAFF. Together with reference TRBV2 and TRBJ1-1, the CDR3 gives the full variable domain: EPEVTQTPSHQVTQMGQEVILRCVPISNHLYFYWYRQILGQKVEFLVSFYNNEISEKSEIFDDQFSVERPDGSNFTLKIRSTKLEDSAMYFCASSELAGGNTEAFFGQGTRLTVV.

Details on this clone: Within the sample, other DNA sequences also encode this same CDR3. The rearrangement uses TRBV5-6 and TRBJ1-1; the match to TRBD1 covers 7 bases. Germline CDR1 SGHDT, CDR2 YYEEEE. This CDR3 region has 13 residues. The J segment lost 4 bases and the V segment lost 0 bases, leaving 0 bases of the junction unmatched. The CDR3 protein is CASSLEGATEAFF. CDR3 DNA sequence: TGTGCCAGCAGCTTGGAGGGGGCCACTGAAGCTTTCTTT.

The chain combines TRBV9 with TRBJ2-7, with 7 bases lining up with TRBD2. Trimming removed 7 bases from V and 3 bases from J; junction bases left unmatched: 10. This CDR3 has 14 amino acids. CDR1 SGDLS and CDR2 YYNGEE come from the germline V gene. The chain's CDR3 is CASSPSGPLYEQYF. The DNA for the CDR3 is TGTGCCAGCTCCCCTAGCGGACCCCTCTACGAGCAGTACTTC. Filled out from reference TRBV9 and TRBJ2-7, the complete variable domain reads DSGVTQTPKHLITATGQRVTLRCSPRSGDLSVYWYQQSLDQGLQFLIQYYNGEERAKGNILERFSAQQFPDLHSELNLSSLELGDSALYFCASSPSGPLYEQYFGPGTRLTVT.